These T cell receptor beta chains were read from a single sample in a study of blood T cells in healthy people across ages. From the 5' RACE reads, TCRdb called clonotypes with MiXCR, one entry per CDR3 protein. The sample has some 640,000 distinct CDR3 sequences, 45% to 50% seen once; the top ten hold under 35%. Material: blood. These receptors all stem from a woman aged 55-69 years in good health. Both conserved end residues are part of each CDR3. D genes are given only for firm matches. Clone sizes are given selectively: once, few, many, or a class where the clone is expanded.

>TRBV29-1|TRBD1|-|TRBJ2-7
CSVEDPGQGASYGQYF
TGCAGCGTTGAAGATCCAGGACAGGGGGCTTCCTACGGGCAGTACTTC
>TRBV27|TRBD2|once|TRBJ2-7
CASRHYSGTTYEQYF
TGTGCCAGCAGACACTATAGCGGGACCACCTACGAGCAGTACTTC
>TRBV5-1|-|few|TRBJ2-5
CASSSYAVEETQYF
TGCGCCAGCAGCTCCTACGCGGTAGAAGAGACCCAGTACTTC
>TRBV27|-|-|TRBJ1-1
CASSYLGTEAFF
TGTGCCAGCAGTTATCTCGGGACAGAAGCTTTCTTT
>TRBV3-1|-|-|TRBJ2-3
CASSLRGEADTQYF
TGTGCCAGCAGCCTTCGAGGGGAGGCAGATACGCAGTATTTT
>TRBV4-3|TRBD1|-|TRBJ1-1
CASSQSYRGGEAFF
TGCGCCAGCAGCCAATCCTACAGGGGTGGTGAAGCTTTCTTT
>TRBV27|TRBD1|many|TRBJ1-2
CASRVGQGFGYTF
TGTGCCAGCAGAGTGGGACAGGGGTTTGGCTACACCTTC
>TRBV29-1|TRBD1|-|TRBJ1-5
CSVEQGAGQPQHF
TGCAGCGTCGAGCAGGGGGCGGGTCAGCCCCAGCATTTT
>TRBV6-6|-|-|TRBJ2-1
CASSAVLFEQFF
TGTGCCAGCAGTGCTGTCCTCTTCGAGCAGTTCTTC
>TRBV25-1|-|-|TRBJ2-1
CASSEGRYNEQFF
TGTGCCAGCAGTGAAGGCAGATACAATGAGCAGTTCTTC
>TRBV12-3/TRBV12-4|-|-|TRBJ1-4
CASTPGRRDEKLFF
TGTGCCAGCACCCCGGGACGGAGAGATGAAAAACTGTTTTTT